The rows below give T cell receptor beta chains drawn from one sample of a study of blood T cells in healthy people across ages. TCRdb itself ran the 5' RACE reads through MiXCR, one entry per CDR3 protein. The repertoire holds about 1.5 million distinct CDR3 sequences, 42% seen once, with less than 5% in the top ten. Sequencing input: blood. Receptors were obtained from a woman aged 18-35 years in good health. Each CDR3 is given with its conserved first and last residue. A D gene is named only where the DNA matches it firmly. Expanded clones are given a class, and other clones once, few, many or no size at all.

V,size,D,J,DNA,CDR3
TRBV27,.,TRBD2,TRBJ2-7,TGTGCCAGCAGTTCTACTAGCGGGAGGACCGAGCAGTACTTC,CASSSTSGRTEQYF
TRBV7-2,.,TRBD1,TRBJ1-1,TGTGCCAGCAGCGCAGACAGGGAGACTGAAGCTTTCTTT,CASSADRETEAFF
TRBV27,few,TRBD1,TRBJ1-2,TGTGCCAGCACAACGACAGGGAACTATGGCTACACCTTC,CASTTTGNYGYTF
TRBV20-1,.,.,TRBJ1-1,TGCAGTGCTGGGGGGGCTGAAGCTTTCTTT,CSAGGAEAFF
TRBV14,.,.,TRBJ2-2,TGTGCCAGCAGCCCATGGACCCTGCACACCGGGGAGCTGTTTTTT,CASSPWTLHTGELFF
TRBV2,.,.,TRBJ1-1,TGTGCCAGCATGGAGAGGGAAGTTGGCACTGAAGCTTTCTTT,CASMEREVGTEAFF
TRBV27,.,.,TRBJ1-5,TGTGCCGGCTCCCTAGGTCCCTGGCAGCCCCAGCATTTT,CAGSLGPWQPQHF
TRBV7-2,.,.,TRBJ2-3,TGTGCCAGCAGTCGCCGGGGGAGAAATACGCAGTATTTT,CASSRRGRNTQYF
TRBV7-2,few,.,TRBJ1-1,TGTGCCAGCAGCGTCCAGGGCCCTAACACTGAAGCTTTCTTT,CASSVQGPNTEAFF
TRBV3-1,.,.,TRBJ1-5,TGTGCCAGCAGCCAAACGAGGGGTAGGGAACCGAATCAGCCCCAGCATTTT,CASSQTRGREPNQPQHF
TRBV27,.,.,TRBJ2-3,TGTGCCAGCAGTTCCCGCCGGGGAGTCACAGATACGCAGTATTTT,CASSSRRGVTDTQYF
TRBV9,.,TRBD2,TRBJ2-1,TGTGCCAGCAGCGTGGGGACTAGCGGGAAGATCAATGAGCAGTTCTTC,CASSVGTSGKINEQFF
TRBV5-1,.,TRBD1,TRBJ2-2,TGCGCCAGCAGCTTGGGACAGGGGGGCCTCACCGGGGAGCTGTTTTTT,CASSLGQGGLTGELFF
TRBV7-2,.,.,TRBJ2-3,TGTGCCAGCAGCTTAGCGGGACACTTCACAGATACGCAGTATTTT,CASSLAGHFTDTQYF
TRBV6-2/TRBV6-3,once,.,TRBJ1-5,TGTGCCACCCACAGGTCACCGTGGAAGGCCAATCAGCCCCAGCATTTT,CATHRSPWKANQPQHF
TRBV6-5,once,.,TRBJ1-3,TGTGCCAGCAGTACAGGGATCACTTACTCTGGAAACACCATATATTTT,CASSTGITYSGNTIYF
TRBV18,.,.,TRBJ1-5,TGTGCCAGCTCGCAGACGGGAAAAAATCAGCCCCAGCATTTT,CASSQTGKNQPQHF
TRBV27,.,TRBD1,TRBJ1-5,TGTGCCAGCAGTTTATCCCCCCAGGGGGGCGATCAGCCCCAGCATTTT,CASSLSPQGGDQPQHF
TRBV25-1,.,.,TRBJ1-6,TGTGCCAGCAGTGAACTGCGGAGGAATTCACCCCTCCACTTT,CASSELRRNSPLHF
TRBV27,.,TRBD1,TRBJ1-2,TGTGCCAGCAGTTCGGGAATGGGACAGACGTCTAACTATGGCTACACCTTC,CASSSGMGQTSNYGYTF
TRBV12-3/TRBV12-4,few,.,TRBJ2-3,TGTGCCAGCAGTTTGGGGTGGGTTAGAGATACGCAGTATTTT,CASSLGWVRDTQYF
TRBV7-9,few,TRBD2,TRBJ2-3,TGTGCCAGCAGCCCCCGAACTAGCGGGAGAGCGGCGCAGTATTTT,CASSPRTSGRAAQYF
TRBV15,.,TRBD1,TRBJ1-4,TGTGCCACCAGCGGAGAGGGGGCAAGAGGGGAAAAACTGTTTTTT,CATSGEGARGEKLFF
TRBV4-1,few,TRBD2,TRBJ2-1,TGCGCCAGCAGCCCCGAGGAAGCGGGGTACAATGAGCAGTTCTTC,CASSPEEAGYNEQFF
TRBV10-3,.,.,TRBJ1-2,TGTGCCATCAGTGACATCGCGGGGATAAACTATGGCTACACCTTC,CAISDIAGINYGYTF
TRBV6-6,.,.,TRBJ2-5,TGTGCCAGCGCCCTAATGATAGAGACCCAGTACTTC,CASALMIETQYF
TRBV4-1,.,TRBD2,TRBJ2-3,TGCGCCAGCAGCCAAGTAGCGGGGGGGCCAAAGCAGCATACGCAGTATTTT,CASSQVAGGPKQHTQYF
TRBV5-1,.,.,TRBJ2-3,TGCGCCAGCAGCTTCGGGGGTCGGGATACGCAGTATTTT,CASSFGGRDTQYF
TRBV7-9,few,TRBD1,TRBJ2-1,TGTGCCAGCAGCCATTGGACAGGGGGCGAATACAATGAGCAGTTCTTC,CASSHWTGGEYNEQFF
TRBV27,.,.,TRBJ1-2,TGTGCCAGCAGTTACCTGAGAGGCGGCTATGGCTACACCTTC,CASSYLRGGYGYTF
TRBV20-1,.,.,TRBJ2-7,TGCAGTGCTAGAAAGCCTCTCGACGGATACGAGCAGTACTTC,CSARKPLDGYEQYF
TRBV13,.,.,TRBJ2-5,TGTGCCAGCAGCTTAGGCCCCGCAGCCTACGGGCAGTACTTC,CASSLGPAAYGQYF
TRBV4-1,.,.,TRBJ1-5,TGCGCCAGCAGCCAAGAACAGGGTTGGAGCAATCAGCCCCAGCATTTT,CASSQEQGWSNQPQHF
TRBV27,.,TRBD1,TRBJ2-3,TGTGCCAGCAGTGACAGGGTTGGAACAGATACGCAGTATTTT,CASSDRVGTDTQYF